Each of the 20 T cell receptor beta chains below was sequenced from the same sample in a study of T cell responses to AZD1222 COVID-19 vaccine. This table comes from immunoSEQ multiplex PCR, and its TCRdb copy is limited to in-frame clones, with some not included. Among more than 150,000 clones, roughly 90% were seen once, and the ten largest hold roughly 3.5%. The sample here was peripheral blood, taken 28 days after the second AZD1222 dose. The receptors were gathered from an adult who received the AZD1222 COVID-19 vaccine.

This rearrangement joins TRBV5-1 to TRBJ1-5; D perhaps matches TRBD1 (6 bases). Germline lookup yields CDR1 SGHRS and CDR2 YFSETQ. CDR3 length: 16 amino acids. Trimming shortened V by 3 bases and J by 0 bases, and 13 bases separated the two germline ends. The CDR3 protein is CASSSTGPYSNQPQHF. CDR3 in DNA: TGCGCCAGCAGCTCGACAGGTCCGTATAGCAATCAGCCCCAGCATTTT.

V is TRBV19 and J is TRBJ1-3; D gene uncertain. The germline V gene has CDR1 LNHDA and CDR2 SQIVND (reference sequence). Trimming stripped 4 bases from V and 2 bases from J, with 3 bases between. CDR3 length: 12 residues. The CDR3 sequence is CASSRTGNTIYF. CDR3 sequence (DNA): TGTGCCAGTAGTAGAACTGGAAACACCATATATTTT.

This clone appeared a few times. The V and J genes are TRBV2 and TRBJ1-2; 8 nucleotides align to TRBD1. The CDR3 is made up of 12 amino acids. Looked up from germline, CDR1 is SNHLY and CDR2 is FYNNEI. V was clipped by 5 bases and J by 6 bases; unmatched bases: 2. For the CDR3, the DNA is TGTGCCAGCAGTCAACAGGGGGATGGCTACACCTTC. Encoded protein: CASSQQGDGYTF.

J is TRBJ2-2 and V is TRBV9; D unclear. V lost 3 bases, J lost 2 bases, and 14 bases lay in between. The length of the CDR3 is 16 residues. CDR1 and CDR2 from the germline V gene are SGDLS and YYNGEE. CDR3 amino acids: CASSGAPQLNTGELFF. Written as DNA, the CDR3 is TGTGCCAGCAGCGGTGCCCCACAACTTAACACCGGGGAGCTGTTTTTT.

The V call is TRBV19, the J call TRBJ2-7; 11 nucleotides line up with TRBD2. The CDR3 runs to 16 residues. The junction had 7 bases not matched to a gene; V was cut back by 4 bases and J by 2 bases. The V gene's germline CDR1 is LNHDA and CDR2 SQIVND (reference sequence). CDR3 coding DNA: TGTGCCAGTAGTAGCCCGGGACTAGCGGCAACCTACGAGCAGTACTTC. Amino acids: CASSSPGLAATYEQYF.

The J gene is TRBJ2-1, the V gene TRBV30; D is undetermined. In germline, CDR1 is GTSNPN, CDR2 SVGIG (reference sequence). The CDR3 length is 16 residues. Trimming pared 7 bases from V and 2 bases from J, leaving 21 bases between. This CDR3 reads CASYLGSGSAYNEQFF. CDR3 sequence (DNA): TGTGCCTCCTACCTTGGATCTGGCTCTGCCTACAATGAGCAGTTCTTC.

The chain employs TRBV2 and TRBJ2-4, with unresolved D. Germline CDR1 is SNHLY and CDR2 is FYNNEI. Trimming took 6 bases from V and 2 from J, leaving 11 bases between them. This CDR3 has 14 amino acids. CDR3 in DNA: TGTGCCAGCAGAACCGGGTCAACCAAAAACATTCAGTACTTC. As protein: CASRTGSTKNIQYF.

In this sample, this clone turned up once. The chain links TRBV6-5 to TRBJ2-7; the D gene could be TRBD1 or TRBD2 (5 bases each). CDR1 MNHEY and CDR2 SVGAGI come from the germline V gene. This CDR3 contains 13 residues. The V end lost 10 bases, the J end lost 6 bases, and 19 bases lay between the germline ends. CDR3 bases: TGTGCCACTACCAGAGGGGCGCAGACCGAGCAGTACTTC. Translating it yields CATTRGAQTEQYF.

The CDR3 region is CASSGPPFNSPLHF. The DNA for the CDR3 is TGTGCCAGCAGCGGGCCGCCATTTAATTCACCCCTCCACTTT. The gene calls are TRBV9 and TRBJ1-6; D unresolved. CDR3 length: 14 residues. The germline CDR1 and CDR2 sequences are SGDLS and YYNGEE. The V end lost 3 bases, the J end lost 6 bases, and 10 bases lay between the germline ends. Supplemented by reference TRBV9 and TRBJ1-6, the full variable domain reads DSGVTQTPKHLITATGQRVTLRCSPRSGDLSVYWYQQSLDQGLQFLIQYYNGEERAKGNILERFSAQQFPDLHSELNLSSLELGDSALYFCASSGPPFNSPLHFGNGTRLTVT.

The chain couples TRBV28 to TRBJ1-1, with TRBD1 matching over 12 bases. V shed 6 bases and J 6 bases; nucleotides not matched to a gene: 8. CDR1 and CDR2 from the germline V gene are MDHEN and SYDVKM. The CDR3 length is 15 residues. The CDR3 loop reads CASRSPGQGASEAFF. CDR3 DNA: TGTGCCAGCAGGAGTCCGGGACAGGGGGCCTCTGAAGCTTTCTTT.

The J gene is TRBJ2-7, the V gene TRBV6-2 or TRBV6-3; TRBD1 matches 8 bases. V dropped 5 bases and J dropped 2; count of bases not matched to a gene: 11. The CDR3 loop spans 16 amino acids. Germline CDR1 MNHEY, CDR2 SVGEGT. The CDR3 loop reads CASSPAWDRTTYEQYF. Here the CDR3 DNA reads TGTGCCAGCAGTCCCGCTTGGGACAGGACCACCTACGAGCAGTACTTC.

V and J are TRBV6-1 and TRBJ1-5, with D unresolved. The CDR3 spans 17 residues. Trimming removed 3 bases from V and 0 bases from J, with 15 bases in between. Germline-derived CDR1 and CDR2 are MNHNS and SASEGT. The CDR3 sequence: CASSERAGRSSNQPQHF. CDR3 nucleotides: TGTGCCAGCAGTGAGAGAGCCGGGAGGAGTAGCAATCAGCCCCAGCATTTT.

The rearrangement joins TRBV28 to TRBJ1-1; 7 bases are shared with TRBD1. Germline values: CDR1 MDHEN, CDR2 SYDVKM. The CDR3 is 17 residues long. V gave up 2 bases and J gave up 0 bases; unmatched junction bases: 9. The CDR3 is CASSLRLTGEVNTEAFF. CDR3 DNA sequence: TGTGCCAGCAGTTTAAGACTTACAGGGGAGGTGAACACTGAAGCTTTCTTT.

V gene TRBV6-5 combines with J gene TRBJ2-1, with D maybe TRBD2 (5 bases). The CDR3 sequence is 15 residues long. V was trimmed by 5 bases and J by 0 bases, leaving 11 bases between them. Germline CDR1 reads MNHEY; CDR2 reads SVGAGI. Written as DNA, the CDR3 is TGTGCCAGCAGTCCAGCGGAGAGCTCCTACAATGAGCAGTTCTTC. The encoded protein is CASSPAESSYNEQFF.

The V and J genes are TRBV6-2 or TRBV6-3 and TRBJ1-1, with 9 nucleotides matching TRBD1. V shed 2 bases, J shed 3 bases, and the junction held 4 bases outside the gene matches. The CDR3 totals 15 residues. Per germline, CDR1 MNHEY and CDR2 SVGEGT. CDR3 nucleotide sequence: TGTGCCAGCAGTTACCCCGGGACAGGGTACACTGAAGCTTTCTTT. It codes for CASSYPGTGYTEAFF.

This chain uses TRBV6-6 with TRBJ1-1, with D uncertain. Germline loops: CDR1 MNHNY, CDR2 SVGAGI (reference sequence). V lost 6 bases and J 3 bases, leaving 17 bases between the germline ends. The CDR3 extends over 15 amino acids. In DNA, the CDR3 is TGTGCCAGCAGGCGATCCCCCCGAGCCTACACTGAAGCTTTCTTT. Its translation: CASRRSPRAYTEAFF.

The CDR3 loop reads CASSLMMSGSGGEQFF. The CDR3 nucleotides read TGTGCCAGCAGCTTAATGATGAGCGGGAGTGGTGGTGAGCAGTTCTTC. The chain joins TRBV7-3 to TRBJ2-1, with 8 bases matching TRBD2. CDR1 is SGHTA and CDR2 is FQGTGA in the germline V gene. This CDR3 spans 16 amino acids. V dropped 1 base and J dropped 9; count of bases not matched to a gene: 11.

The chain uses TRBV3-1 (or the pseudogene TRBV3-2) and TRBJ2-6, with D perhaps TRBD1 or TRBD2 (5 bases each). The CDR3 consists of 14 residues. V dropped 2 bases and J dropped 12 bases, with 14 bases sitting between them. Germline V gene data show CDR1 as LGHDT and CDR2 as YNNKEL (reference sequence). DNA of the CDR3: TGTGCCAGCAGCCAACACCGGGACGGCGCCGTCCTGACTTTC. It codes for CASSQHRDGAVLTF.

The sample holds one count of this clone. The CDR3 DNA reads as TGTGCCACCAGTGATTTGCAGGGCGGAAGCCAGTTCTTC. Encoded protein: CATSDLQGGSQFF. The V call is TRBV24-1, the J call TRBJ2-1, with TRBD1 as a possible D gene (5 bases). The germline V and J ends were trimmed by 0 bases and 13 bases, with 12 bases remaining between them. The germline gives CDR1 KGHDR, CDR2 SFDVKD. This CDR3 is 13 amino acids long.

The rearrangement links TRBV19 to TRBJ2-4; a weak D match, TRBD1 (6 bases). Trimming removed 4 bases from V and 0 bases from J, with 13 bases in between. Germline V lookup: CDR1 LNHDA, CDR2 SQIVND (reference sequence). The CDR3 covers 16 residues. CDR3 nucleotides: TGTGCCAGTAGTACAAATCAGGGGTTAGCCAAAAACATTCAGTACTTC. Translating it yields CASSTNQGLAKNIQYF.